This T cell receptor beta chain was retrieved from a study of shared clonotypes between healthy human individuals (dated by TCRdb to 2019 to 2021). At the level of the whole study: The cohort comprised a couple of women and a few men aged 18 to 49 years. Per donor, leukapheresis produced somewhere between about 0.8 and 9 billion PBMCs. The study deeply sequenced blood TCR repertoires of five healthy adults to estimate repertoire size and the extent of clonotype sharing between individuals. For each donor, CD4 naive and CD4 memory were each given three plates, CD8 naive was given two plates, and CD8 memory was given one plate. Libraries were prepared and TCR repertoires were sequenced by different laboratories using diverse techniques, in order to increase sequencing depth and limit assay-specific biases. The investigation overall reported the following: About 5% of naive CD4, 3% to 3.5% of naive CD8, approximately 2% of memory CD4, and approximately 0.4% of memory CD8 clonotypes were shared across a few donors. Even with the large sequencing depth, rarefaction of the sorted-subset datasets indicated that sequencing was incomplete. Sampling was restricted to blood, and TCR repertoires in tissues likely differ from the TCR repertoires found in blood. Higher generation probabilities were observed for clonotypes shared by all four sorted-subset donors than for non-shared clonotypes. The genetic and exposure-history diversity represented was limited by the small number of donors. Based on pairwise subsampling, the degree of clonotype sharing among donors was expected to be affected by sequencing depth. Estimated clonotype richness was generally larger for naive than for memory subsets.

For this clone: Its antigen remains undetermined. The input lacks base qualities; no much larger clone sits a single base away.

The donors were healthy, HIV-negative adults who had no recently reported acute infections or vaccinations. All donors were Caucasian adults living in Nashville, Tennessee, USA. CD8 memory samples consisted of magnetically selected CD45RO+ cells combined with CCR7-negative CD45RA+ effector memory (TemRA) cells. Blood was collected by leukapheresis, and PBMCs were isolated by Ficoll-Histopaque density gradient centrifugation and then cryopreserved in liquid nitrogen vapor phase. Purity and quantity of every magnetically sorted T cell population were checked by analytical flow cytometry. Genomic DNA was isolated from every sorted fraction and measured by UV absorbance on a Nanodrop 2000c. Looking up the germline V gene yields CDR1 SGHDT and CDR2 YYEEEE. The CDR3, from cysteine to phenylalanine, totals 14 residues. Just the 42-base CDR3 DNA is kept, in frame starting at base 1. Relative to germline, V is 4 bases shorter and J is 1 base shorter, with 11 bases between their ends.

Using the deep immunoSEQ assay, multiplex PCR amplified TCR CDR3 regions from genomic DNA. Genomic DNA extracted from each cell subset was distributed evenly over all wells of several immunoSEQ 96-well plates, and each plate served as one replicate. Each replicate PCR for sorted subsets received about 200 ng genomic DNA, equal to roughly 29,000 T cell genomes. Purified libraries were measured with a Qubit 3.0 fluorometer, size-checked on a Bioanalyzer 2100, and measured again with the KAPA Library Quantification kit. Every immunoSEQ 96-well plate was sequenced on a dedicated single-read 150-cycle Illumina NextSeq 550 flow cell. The authors' analysis ran thus. Because the immunoSEQ output held only junctional sequences and lacked quality scores, the filtering could not match the filtering applied to full-length reads. Sequences were annotated with PyIR, a Python wrapper for IgBLAST v1.9, and V/J genes and CDR3 were assigned using IMGT germline references. Reads were filtered out if the reads had weak V/J assignments (E-value above 1e-6), no CDR3, stop codons, out-of-frame junctions, or ambiguous translated residues. V3J clonotypes were defined by identical inferred V gene, J gene, and CDR3 amino acid sequence. The percentage overlap between two repertoires was calculated by dividing the number of shared unique clonotypes by the size of the smaller repertoire. RTK rarefaction, the Chao1 estimator, and Recon v2.1 estimates of unobserved clonotypes were used to assess repertoire richness. Generation probabilities were computed with OLGA for all TCRbeta clonotypes obtained by the gDNA method from a handful of donors. What TCRdb holds here is the immuneACCESS table cut down to in-frame rearrangements. Part of the clones is not present; checked against another copy, under half of the missing clones reflect an unresolved V gene, and the others are unexplained. V and J calls plus clone size are reproduced from that table; the DNA served to infer D and trimming. The sample has about 100,000 clones on record, about 70% of them singletons. The ten largest account for roughly 22% of the sample.

This clonotype was sampled from a woman aged 25 to 39 in good health. The chain is assembled from TRBV5-6 and TRBJ1-1; there is no confident call for the D gene. Specimen: memory CD8+ T cells sorted from blood. Read against the paper, the sample's cell subset or site label means: CD45RO+ cells pooled with CCR7-negative TemRA cells. CDR3 loop: CASSGAGKNTEAFF. The nucleotide sequence reads TGTGCCAGCAGCGGTGCGGGTAAGAACACTGAAGCTTTCTTT.